The next 7 T cell receptor beta chains were all read from a single sample in a study of cytomegalovirus exposure and HLA in healthy donors. Researchers ran the PCR with 60 Vbeta and 13 Jbeta primers. Libraries were prepared by immunoSEQ multiplex PCR; TCRdb keeps only in-frame clonotypes and omits some of them. The sample has around 120,000 clones, 81% seen once; the top ten hold 0.6% to 0.7%. Specimen: PBMCs. Receptors were obtained from a man in his late teens or twenties in good health and CMV-seronegative.

The chain uses TRBV4-1 and TRBJ1-6; 8 positions match TRBD1. The length of the CDR3 is 16 residues. Germline V gene sequence: CDR1 MGHRA, CDR2 YSYEKL. Unmatched junction bases numbered 8, after V lost 3 bases and J lost 7 bases. The DNA of the CDR3 is TGCGCCAGCAGCCATCATGGACAGGGAGGAAATTCACCCCTCCACTTT. Translation gives CASSHHGQGGNSPLHF.

The chain uses TRBV13 and TRBJ1-3; perhaps TRBD1 as D (6 bases). Germline V lookup: CDR1 PRHDT, CDR2 FYEKMQ (reference sequence). This CDR3 has 18 residues. The V and J ends lost 7 bases and 6 bases respectively, with 28 bases between them. CDR3 region: CASTTARIGGALENTIYF. CDR3 in DNA: TGTGCCAGCACCACAGCCCGGATTGGGGGGGCTTTAGAAAACACCATATATTTT.

V is TRBV19 and J is TRBJ1-1, with 7 bases fitting TRBD1. Trimming removed 8 bases from V and 1 base from J; junction bases left unmatched: 1. Germline CDR1 LNHDA, CDR2 SQIVND (reference sequence). This CDR3 has 12 amino acids. In DNA, the CDR3 is TGTGCCAGTGGGGACAGGAACACTGAAGCTTTCTTT. It encodes CASGDRNTEAFF.

The chain recombines TRBV5-4 with TRBJ1-3; TRBD1 agrees at 7 bases. The germline CDR1 and CDR2 sequences are SGHNT and YYREEE (reference sequence). The CDR3 is 16 residues long. With 4 bases clipped from V and 2 bases from J, the junction kept 9 bases outside the gene matches. The CDR3 protein is CASSDLDRAAGNTIYF. The CDR3 bases are TGTGCCAGCAGCGATCTTGACAGGGCTGCTGGAAACACCATATATTTT.

Note on this clone: At one end, the junction sequence differs from germline, possibly due to a read error. V gene TRBV2 combines with J gene TRBJ1-4; D not certain. Germline V gene lookup returns CDR1 SNHLY and CDR2 FYNNEI. The CDR3 covers 10 residues. CDR3 protein: CASKGGSVIF. In DNA, the CDR3 is TGTGCCAGCAAAGGAGGAAGCGTTATTTTT.

The V and J genes are TRBV7-8 and TRBJ1-6; D remains ambiguous. Between the trimmed V and J ends, which lost 0 bases and 0 bases, there was a span of 18 bases. The CDR3 loop spans 20 amino acids. Germline CDR1 SGHVS, CDR2 FQNEAQ. CDR3 sequence: CASSLAFPAVHPSYNSPLHF. The CDR3 nucleotides read TGTGCCAGCAGCTTAGCGTTCCCCGCCGTACATCCCTCCTATAATTCACCCCTCCACTTT. Using reference TRBV7-8 and TRBJ1-6 for the parts outside the CDR3, the full variable domain is GAGVSQSPRYKVAKRGQDVALRCDPISGHVSLFWYQQALGQGPEFLTYFQNEAQLDKSGLPSDRFFAERPEGSVSTLKIQRTQQEDSAVYLCASSLAFPAVHPSYNSPLHFGNGTRLTVT.

V and J are TRBV28 and TRBJ1-4, with 10 bases identical to TRBD1. The germline V gene has CDR1 MDHEN and CDR2 SYDVKM. The CDR3 has 15 residues. J was trimmed by 6 bases and V by 6 bases; bases with no gene match: 7. The CDR3 DNA reads TGTGCCAGCAGCCTACGACAGGGGGCGGATGAAAAACTGTTTTTT. This translates into CASSLRQGADEKLFF.